One and the same sample provided the 7 T cell receptor beta chains below, sequenced in a study of monozygotic twins with inflammatory bowel disease. TCRdb reprocessed the 5' RACE reads; each CDR3 protein has one entry and no DNA is given. The sample table sets out more than 95,000 distinct CDR3 sequences. The sequenced material came from blood. The receptors shown here come from a human donor with ulcerative colitis or Crohn's disease, or a healthy co-twin of an affected twin (not recorded which).

The chain has TRBV20-1 and TRBJ2-7; as DNA is missing, the TRBD1 call by TCRdb cannot be tested. CDR3 length equals 12 residues. The germline V gene has CDR1 DFQATT and CDR2 SNEGSKA (reference sequence). CDR3: CSARDRAREQYF.

The J gene is TRBJ2-3, the V gene TRBV20-1; lacking DNA, the TRBD2 call made by TCRdb goes unchecked. Germline CDR1 is DFQATT and CDR2 is SNEGSKA (reference sequence). This CDR3 has 16 residues. CDR3 sequence reads: CSARESVAGGRGTQYF.

The genes are TRBV5-1 and TRBJ2-3. CDR1 and CDR2 from the germline V gene are SGHRS and YFSETQ. The CDR3 loop spans 13 amino acids. Here the CDR3 reads CASSLGSTDTQYF.

CDR3 residues: CASSVASGGAWDEQFF. This chain links TRBV9 with TRBJ2-1; TCRdb picks TRBD2, but there is no DNA to check that call. The germline CDR1 and CDR2 sequences are SGDLS and YYNGEE. The CDR3 consists of 16 residues. The full variable domain, completed using reference TRBV9 and TRBJ2-1, is DSGVTQTPKHLITATGQRVTLRCSPRSGDLSVYWYQQSLDQGLQFLIQYYNGEERAKGNILERFSAQQFPDLHSELNLSSLELGDSALYFCASSVASGGAWDEQFFGPGTRLTVL.

The V gene is TRBV7-9, the J gene TRBJ2-5. CDR1 and CDR2 from the germline V gene are SEHNR and FQNEAQ (reference sequence). This CDR3 is built from 11 residues. CDR3: CASSLEETEYF.

V gene TRBV6-1 combines with J gene TRBJ2-5; TCRdb reports TRBD1, a call that lacks DNA to check it against. Germline CDR1 is MNHNS and CDR2 is SASEGT. The CDR3 runs to 14 residues. CDR3 sequence: CASSLDRGGETQYF.

The chain is built from TRBV5-1 and TRBJ2-3; there is no DNA to check the TCRdb D call of TRBD1. The CDR3 runs to 15 residues. CDR1 is SGHRS, CDR2 YFSETQ, per germline. The CDR3 loop reads CASSETGGVFDTQYF.